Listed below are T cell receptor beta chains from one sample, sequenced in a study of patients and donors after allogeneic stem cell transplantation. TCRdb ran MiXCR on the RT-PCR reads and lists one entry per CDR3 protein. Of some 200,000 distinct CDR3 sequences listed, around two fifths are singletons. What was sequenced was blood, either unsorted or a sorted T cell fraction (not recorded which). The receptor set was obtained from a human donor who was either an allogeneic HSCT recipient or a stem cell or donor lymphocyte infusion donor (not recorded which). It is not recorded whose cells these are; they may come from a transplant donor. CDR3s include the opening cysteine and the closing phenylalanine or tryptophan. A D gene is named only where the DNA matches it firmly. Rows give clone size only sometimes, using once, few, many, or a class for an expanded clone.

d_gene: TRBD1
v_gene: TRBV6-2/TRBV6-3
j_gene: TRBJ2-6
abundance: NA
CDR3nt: TGTGCCAGCAGACCTACAGGGGCTGGGGCCAACGTCCTGACTTTC
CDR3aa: CASRPTGAGANVLTF

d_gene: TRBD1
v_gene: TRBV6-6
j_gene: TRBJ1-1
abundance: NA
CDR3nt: TGTGCCAGCAGGCGCTGGGACAGGGTTGACACTGAAGCTTTCTTT
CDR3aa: CASRRWDRVDTEAFF

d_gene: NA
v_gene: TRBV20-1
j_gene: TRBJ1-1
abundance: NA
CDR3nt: TGCAGTGCTAGATTTATGGGGGTGAACACTGAAGCTTTCTTT
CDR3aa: CSARFMGVNTEAFF

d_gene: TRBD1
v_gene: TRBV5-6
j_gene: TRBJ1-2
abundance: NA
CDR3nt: TGTGCCAGCAGCTTGGGACAGGGGCGAGGCTACACCTTC
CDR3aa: CASSLGQGRGYTF

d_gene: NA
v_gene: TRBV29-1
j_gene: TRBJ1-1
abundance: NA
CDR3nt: TGCAGCGTTGGACAGTTCACTGAAGCTTTCTTT
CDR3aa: CSVGQFTEAFF

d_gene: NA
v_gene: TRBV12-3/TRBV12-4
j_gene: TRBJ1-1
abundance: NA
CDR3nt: TGTGCCAGCACCTCGGCGGGGAACACTGAAGCTTTCTTT
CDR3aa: CASTSAGNTEAFF

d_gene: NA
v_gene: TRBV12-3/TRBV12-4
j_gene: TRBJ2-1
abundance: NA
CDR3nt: TGTGCCAGCAGCCCCCAGGGTGAGCAGTTCTTC
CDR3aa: CASSPQGEQFF

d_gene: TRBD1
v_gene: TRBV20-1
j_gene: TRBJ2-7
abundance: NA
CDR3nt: TGCAGTGCTAGAGATAAGGGGGCTTCCTACGAGCAGTACTTC
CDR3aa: CSARDKGASYEQYF

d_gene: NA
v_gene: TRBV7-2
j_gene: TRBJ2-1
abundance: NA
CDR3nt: TGTGCCAGCAGCCCCGGACGGACTCCTTTAAACAATGAGCAGTTCTTC
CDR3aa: CASSPGRTPLNNEQFF

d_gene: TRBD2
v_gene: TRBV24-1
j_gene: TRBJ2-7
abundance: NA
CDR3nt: TGTGCCACCACTCGGGGGGTCCCCCCCGGCATGAACGAGCAGTACTTC
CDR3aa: CATTRGVPPGMNEQYF

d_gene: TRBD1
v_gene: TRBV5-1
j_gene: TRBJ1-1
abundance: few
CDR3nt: TGCGCCAGCAGCTCGGACAGGGAGTCGGAAGCTTTCTTT
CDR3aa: CASSSDRESEAFF

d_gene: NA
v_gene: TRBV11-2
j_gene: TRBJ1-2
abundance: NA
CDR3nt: TGTGCCAGCAGCCACAATCCGAGGGTCCTTCATAACTATGGCTACACCTTC
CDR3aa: CASSHNPRVLHNYGYTF

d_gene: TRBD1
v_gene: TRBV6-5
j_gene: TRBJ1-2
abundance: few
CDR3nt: TGTGCCAGCAGTTACTCGATGACCAGGGGGTACAACTATGGCTACACCTTC
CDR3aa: CASSYSMTRGYNYGYTF

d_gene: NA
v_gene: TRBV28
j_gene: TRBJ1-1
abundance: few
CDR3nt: TGTGCCAGCTTACAGGGTGGCACTGAAGCTTTCTTT
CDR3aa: CASLQGGTEAFF

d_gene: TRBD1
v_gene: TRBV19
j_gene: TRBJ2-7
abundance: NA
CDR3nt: TGTGCCACCGGGACAGGCGATACTTACGAGCAGTACTTC
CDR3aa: CATGTGDTYEQYF

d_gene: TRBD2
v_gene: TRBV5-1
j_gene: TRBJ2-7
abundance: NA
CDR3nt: TGCGCCAGCAGCCCAGCGGTGGCGGGAGGTCCCCGCTACGAGCAGTACTTC
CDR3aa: CASSPAVAGGPRYEQYF

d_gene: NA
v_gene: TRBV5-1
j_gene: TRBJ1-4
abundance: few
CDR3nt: TGCGCCAGCAGCTTGGAAAGTCGCTCTAATGAAAAACTGTTTTTT
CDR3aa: CASSLESRSNEKLFF

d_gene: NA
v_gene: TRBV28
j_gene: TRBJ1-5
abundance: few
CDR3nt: TGTGCCAGCAGTTTTGTAATAACCACCAATCAGCCCCAGCATTTT
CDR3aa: CASSFVITTNQPQHF

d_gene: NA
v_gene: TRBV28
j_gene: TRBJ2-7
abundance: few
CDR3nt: TGTGCCAGCAGACCCCCGGGACCTACGGACGAGCAGTACTTC
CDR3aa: CASRPPGPTDEQYF

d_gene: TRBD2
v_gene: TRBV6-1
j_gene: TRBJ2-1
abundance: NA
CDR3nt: TGTGCCAGCAGTGCCCGGACTAGTGGCGGTGAGCAGTTCTTC
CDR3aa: CASSARTSGGEQFF

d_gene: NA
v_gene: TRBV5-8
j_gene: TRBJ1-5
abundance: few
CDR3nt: TGTGCCAGCCCTCCCGGTAGGGCCCAGCATTTT
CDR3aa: CASPPGRAQHF

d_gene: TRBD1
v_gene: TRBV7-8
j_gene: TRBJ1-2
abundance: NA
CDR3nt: TGTGCCAGCAGCTTAGGGTATGGGACAGCCACTAACTATGGCTACACCTTC
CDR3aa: CASSLGYGTATNYGYTF

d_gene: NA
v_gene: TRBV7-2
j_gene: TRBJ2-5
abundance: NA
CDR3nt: TGTGCCAGCAGCTTAGCCCACCAAGAGACCCAGTACTTC
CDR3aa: CASSLAHQETQYF

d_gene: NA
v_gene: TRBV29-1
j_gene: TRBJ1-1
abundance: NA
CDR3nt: TGCAGCGCGGGACTGACTATGAACACTGAAGCTTTCTTT
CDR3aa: CSAGLTMNTEAFF

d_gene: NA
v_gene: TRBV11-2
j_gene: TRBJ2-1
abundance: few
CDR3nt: TGTGCCAGCAGCTCCCTGACTATCGCGCCACCTAATGAGCAGTTCTTC
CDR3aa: CASSSLTIAPPNEQFF

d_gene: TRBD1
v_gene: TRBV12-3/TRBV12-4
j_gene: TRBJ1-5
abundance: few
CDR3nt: TGTGCCAGCAACCCGGACAGGAATCAGCCCCAGCATTTT
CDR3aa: CASNPDRNQPQHF

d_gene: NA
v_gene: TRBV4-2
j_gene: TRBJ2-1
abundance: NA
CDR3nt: TGTGCCAGCAGCCAAGATGGGCCCGACAATGAGCAGTTCTTC
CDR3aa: CASSQDGPDNEQFF

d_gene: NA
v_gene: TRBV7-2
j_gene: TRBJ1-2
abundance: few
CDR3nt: TGTGCCAGCAGCTCACTGAGGGGAAACTATGGCTACACCTTC
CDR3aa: CASSSLRGNYGYTF

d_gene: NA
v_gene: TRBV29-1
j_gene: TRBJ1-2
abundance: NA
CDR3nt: TGCAGCGTTGACTCCGCCTATGGCTACACCTTC
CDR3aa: CSVDSAYGYTF

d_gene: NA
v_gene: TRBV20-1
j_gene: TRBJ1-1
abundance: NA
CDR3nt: TGCAGTGCTAATAAGGGGGGGAAGGGCACTGAAGCTTTCTTT
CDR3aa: CSANKGGKGTEAFF

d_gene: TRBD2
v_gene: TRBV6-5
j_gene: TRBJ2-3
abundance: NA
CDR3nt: TGTGCCAGCAGTTACTCGAGCGGCGGGAGAGGTACAGATACGCAGTATTTT
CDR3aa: CASSYSSGGRGTDTQYF

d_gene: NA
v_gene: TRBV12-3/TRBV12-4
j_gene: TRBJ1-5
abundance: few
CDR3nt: TGTGCCAGCAGATATACAGGGTTCAATCAGCCCCAGCATTTT
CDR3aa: CASRYTGFNQPQHF

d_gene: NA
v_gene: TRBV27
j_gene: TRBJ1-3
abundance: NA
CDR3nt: TGTGCCAGCAGTGATGGAGGCTCTGGAAACACCATATATTTT
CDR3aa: CASSDGGSGNTIYF